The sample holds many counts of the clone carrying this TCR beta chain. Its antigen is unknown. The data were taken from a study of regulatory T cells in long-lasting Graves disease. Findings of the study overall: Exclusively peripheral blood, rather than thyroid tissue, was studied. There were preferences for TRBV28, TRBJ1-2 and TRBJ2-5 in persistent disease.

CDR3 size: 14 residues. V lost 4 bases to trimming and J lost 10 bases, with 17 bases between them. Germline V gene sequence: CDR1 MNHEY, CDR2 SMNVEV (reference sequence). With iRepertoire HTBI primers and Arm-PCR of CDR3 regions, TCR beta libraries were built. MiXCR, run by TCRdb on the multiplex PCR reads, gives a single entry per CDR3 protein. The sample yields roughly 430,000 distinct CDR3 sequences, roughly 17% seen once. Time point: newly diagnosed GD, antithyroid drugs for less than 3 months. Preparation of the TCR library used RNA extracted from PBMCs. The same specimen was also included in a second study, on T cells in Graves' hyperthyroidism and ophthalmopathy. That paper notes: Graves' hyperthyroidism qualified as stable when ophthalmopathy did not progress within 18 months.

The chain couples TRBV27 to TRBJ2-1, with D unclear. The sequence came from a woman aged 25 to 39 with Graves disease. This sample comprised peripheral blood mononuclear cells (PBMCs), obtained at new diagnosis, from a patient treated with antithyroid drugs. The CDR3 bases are TGTGCCAGCAGTTCCACGACCCGCAGACTGGAGCAGTTCTTC. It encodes CASSSTTRRLEQFF.